These 17 T cell receptor beta chains share one sample of origin, sequenced in a study of blood T cell repertoires in COVID-19. Produced via immunoSEQ multiplex PCR; TCRdb's table is partial and in-frame only. Of more than 250,000 clones in the sample, 70% to 90% were seen once. The sequenced material came from peripheral blood. The source of these receptors is a woman aged 45 to 65 with COVID-19, enrolled during active disease.

The rearrangement links TRBV18 to TRBJ1-1; 7 nucleotides line up with TRBD1. J was trimmed by 7 bases and V by 2 bases; bases with no gene match: 4. The CDR3 extends over 13 amino acids. Germline V CDR1 and CDR2: KGHSH, LQKENI. The CDR3 is CASSPGTDVEAFF. DNA of the CDR3: TGTGCCAGCTCACCAGGGACAGACGTTGAAGCTTTCTTT.

The chain couples TRBV2 to TRBJ1-2; TRBD1 might be the D (5 bases). Germline V gene lookup returns CDR1 SNHLY and CDR2 FYNNEI. This CDR3 comprises 12 residues. Trimming removed 7 bases at V and 6 bases at J, with 12 bases between. In DNA form, the CDR3 reads TGTGCCAGCAACGCGGGGGGTGATGGCTACACCTTC. This encodes CASNAGGDGYTF.

The chain recombines TRBV12-2 with TRBJ2-3; TRBD2 reflects the table's D call only, with no check against the DNA. TRBV12-2 is a known pseudogene. The CDR3 is made up of 22 amino acids. The CDR3 is CASRLILCSLAVPSASTDTQYF. CDR3 coding DNA: TGTGCAAGTCGCTTAATCTTATGTTCCCTAGCGGTCCCTAGTGCTAGCACAGATACGCAGTATTTT.

The chain carries TRBV11-1 and TRBJ1-4; maybe TRBD1 (5 bases). V lost 3 bases and J lost 4, with 12 bases in between. The CDR3 is made up of 15 amino acids. CDR1 and CDR2 from the germline V gene are SGHAT and FQDESV (reference sequence). The CDR3 DNA sequence: TGTGCCAGCAGCTTCGGGGGGGAGGGTAATGAAAAACTGTTTTTT. Translated, it gives CASSFGGEGNEKLFF.

The V and J genes are TRBV11-3 and TRBJ1-1, with unresolved D. The V end lost 1 base, the J end lost 3 bases, and 9 bases lay between the germline ends. The CDR3 is 14 residues long. CDR1 and CDR2 from the germline V gene are SGHNT and YENEEA. The chain's CDR3 is CASSLGGYYTEAFF. Here the CDR3 DNA reads TGTGCCAGCAGCTTAGGCGGTTATTACACTGAAGCTTTCTTT.

The CDR3 loop reads CASSEYRGRGTNEKLFF. The DNA for the CDR3 is TGTGCCAGCAGTGAATACAGGGGGCGCGGCACTAATGAAAAACTGTTTTTT. The chain joins TRBV25-1 to TRBJ1-4, with TRBD1 matching over 8 bases. The CDR3 has 17 residues. V shed 0 bases and J 2 bases; nucleotides not matched to a gene: 5. Per germline, CDR1 MGHDK and CDR2 SYGVNS.

The chain combines TRBV25-1 with TRBJ1-2, with D possibly matching TRBD1 (5 bases). V dropped 2 bases and J dropped 4 bases, with 8 bases sitting between them. CDR1 and CDR2 from the germline V gene are MGHDK and SYGVNS. This CDR3 spans 13 amino acids. CDR3 sequence (DNA): TGTGCCAGCAGTGAACACAGGACCTATGGCTACACCTTC. Translation: CASSEHRTYGYTF.

The genes are TRBV6-4 and TRBJ2-5; D possibly corresponds to TRBD1 (6 bases). Trimming shortened V by 2 bases and J by 5 bases, and 21 bases separated the two germline ends. Germline V gene lookup returns CDR1 MRHNA and CDR2 SNTAGT. The CDR3 is 17 amino acids. The CDR3 DNA sequence: TGTGCCAGCAGTGACAGACCTCCGGACAGCGATTGGGAGACCCAGTACTTC. Translation: CASSDRPPDSDWETQYF.

This chain connects TRBV2 to TRBJ2-1; D possibly corresponds to TRBD2 (6 bases). This CDR3 spans 14 amino acids. Trimming shortened V by 8 bases and J by 5 bases, and 16 bases separated the two germline ends. In germline, CDR1 is SNHLY, CDR2 FYNNEI. The CDR3 nucleotides are TGTGCCAGCCAAACGGGACTCCTGCACAATGAGCAGTTCTTC. Encoded protein: CASQTGLLHNEQFF.

The J gene is TRBJ1-2, the V gene TRBV11-2; tentative D call: TRBD1 (6 bases). V lost 5 bases and J 3 bases, leaving 10 bases between the germline ends. This CDR3 comprises 13 residues. Looked up from germline, CDR1 is SGHAT and CDR2 is FQNNGV. CDR3: CASSRGQHYGYTF. The CDR3, as DNA: TGTGCCAGCAGCCGGGGACAACACTATGGCTACACCTTC.

V gene TRBV7-2 combines with J gene TRBJ1-5, with a possible D match to TRBD1 (5 bases). Trimming took 2 bases from V and 4 from J, leaving 15 bases between them. The CDR3 has 16 amino acids. Germline assignment: CDR1 SGHTA and CDR2 FQGNSA. The CDR3 region is CASSLWGRGENQPQHF. The CDR3, as DNA: TGTGCCAGCAGCTTATGGGGTCGGGGGGAGAATCAGCCCCAGCATTTT.

The chain carries TRBV7-8 and TRBJ2-7; 8 nucleotides match TRBD1. V trimming: 0 bases; J trimming: 0 bases; junction bases outside the gene matches: 1. The CDR3 length is 15 residues. Germline CDR1 and CDR2: SGHVS and FQNEAQ. The CDR3 spells CASSLAGQVSYEQYF. For the CDR3, the DNA is TGTGCCAGCAGCTTAGCGGGACAGGTCTCCTACGAGCAGTACTTC.

The J gene is TRBJ2-1, the V gene TRBV5-4; D might be TRBD1 (6 bases). Trimming left V 0 bases short and J 3 bases short, with 10 bases between. This CDR3 is 15 amino acids long. CDR1 and CDR2 from the germline V gene are SGHNT and YYREEE (reference sequence). CDR3 DNA: TGTGCCAGCAGCTTGGACAGGGCAAGCTACAATGAGCAGTTCTTC. Encoded protein: CASSLDRASYNEQFF.

The chain has TRBV6-2 or TRBV6-3 and TRBJ2-2; 7 bases fit TRBD2. Trimming removed 2 bases from V and 8 bases from J; junction bases left unmatched: 8. Germline CDR1 reads MNHEY; CDR2 reads SVGEGT. The CDR3 length is 15 residues. The CDR3 DNA follows: TGTGCCAGCAGTTACCTCTGGACTAGTTCGGGGGAGCTGTTTTTT. Protein: CASSYLWTSSGELFF.

The chain uses TRBV11-2 and TRBJ2-1; D is possibly TRBD2 (5 bases). There are 17 residues in the CDR3. Trimming stripped 3 bases from V and 7 bases from J, with 22 bases between. In germline, CDR1 is SGHAT, CDR2 FQNNGV. The DNA for the CDR3 is TGTGCCAGCAGCTTTGGTCGATGGGAGTCGGGCGGGAATGAGCAGTTCTTC. Translated, it gives CASSFGRWESGGNEQFF.

This clone was observed once. The chain is built from TRBV19 and TRBJ1-2; 9 bases line up with TRBD1. Germline assignment: CDR1 LNHDA and CDR2 SQIVND (reference sequence). The ends lost 6 bases at V and 4 bases at J; junction bases unmatched: 9. The CDR3 spans 15 residues. CDR3 nucleotides: TGTGCCAGTAGCAAAACAGGGACAGGGACCTATGGCTACACCTTC. Encoded protein: CASSKTGTGTYGYTF.

The chain links TRBV10-3 to TRBJ2-5, with TRBD2 as a possible D gene (6 bases). Germline-derived CDR1 and CDR2 are ENHRY and SYGVKD. V was clipped by 6 bases and J by 5 bases, with 16 bases between them. This CDR3 region has 14 residues. The CDR3 reads CAISNPLAGETQYF. CDR3 DNA: TGTGCCATCAGCAACCCTTTGGCGGGGGAGACCCAGTACTTC.